The clone carrying this T cell receptor beta chain was seen only a few times. What it binds is not known. TCRdb re-called the 5' RACE reads with MiXCR, one entry per CDR3 protein. The sample contains some 460,000 distinct CDR3 sequences, 14% of which appear only once. The CDR3 is made up of 16 amino acids. Between the trimmed V and J ends, which lost 4 bases and 5 bases, there was a span of 21 bases. Germline CDR1 is MNHEY and CDR2 is SVGEGT. This record belongs to a study of identical twins. Points from the study as a whole: Twin pairs' shared out-of-frame alpha sequences were enriched in low generation probability.

These data are also associated with another study on yellow fever vaccine responses in identical twins.

Sequenced input: CD4+ T cells sorted from blood. This receptor was identified in a young woman in good health. This sequence joins TRBV6-2 or TRBV6-3 and TRBJ2-7, with D unresolved. The CDR3 coding sequence is TGTGCCAGCAGTTCCCCGGCAGCCGGCGGCCGGGACGAGCAGTACTTC. This translates into CASSSPAAGGRDEQYF.